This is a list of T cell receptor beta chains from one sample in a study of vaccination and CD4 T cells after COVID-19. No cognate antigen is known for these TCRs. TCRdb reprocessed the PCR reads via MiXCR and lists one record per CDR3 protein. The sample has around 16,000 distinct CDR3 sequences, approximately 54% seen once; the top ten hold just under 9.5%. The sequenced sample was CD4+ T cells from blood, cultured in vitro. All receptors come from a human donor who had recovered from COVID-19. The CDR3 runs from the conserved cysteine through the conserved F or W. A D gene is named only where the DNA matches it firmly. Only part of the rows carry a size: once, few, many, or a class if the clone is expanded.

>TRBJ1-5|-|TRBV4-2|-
CASSQDWRDNQPQHF
TGTGCCAGCAGCCAAGATTGGAGAGACAATCAGCCCCAGCATTTT
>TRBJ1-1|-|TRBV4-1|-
CASSLTEGEAFF
TGCGCCAGCAGCCTGACAGAAGGTGAAGCTTTCTTT
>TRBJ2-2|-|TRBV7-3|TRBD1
CASSPGQLNTGELFF
TGTGCCAGCAGCCCGGGACAGCTGAACACCGGGGAGCTGTTTTTT
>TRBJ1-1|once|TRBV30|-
CAWGLVNTEAFF
TGTGCCTGGGGTTTGGTGAACACTGAAGCTTTCTTT
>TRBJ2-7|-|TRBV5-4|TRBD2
CASSLGLAGGGYEQYF
TGTGCCAGCAGCTTGGGACTAGCGGGAGGAGGATACGAGCAGTACTTC
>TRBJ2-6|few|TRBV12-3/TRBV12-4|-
CASSDPGAGANVLTF
TGTGCCAGCAGTGATCCAGGGGCTGGGGCCAACGTCCTGACTTTC
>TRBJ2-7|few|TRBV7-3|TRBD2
CASSLTSGSAEQYF
TGTGCCAGCAGCCTAACTAGCGGGAGCGCCGAGCAGTACTTC
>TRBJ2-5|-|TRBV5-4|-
CASSLDGWEETQYF
TGTGCCAGCAGCTTGGATGGCTGGGAGGAGACCCAGTACTTC
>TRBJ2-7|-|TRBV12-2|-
CASRLASPGGAYEQYF
TGTGCAAGTCGCTTAGCGTCCCCAGGGGGCGCTTACGAGCAGTACTTC
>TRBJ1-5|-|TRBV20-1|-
CSAGGGYSNQPQHF
TGCAGTGCTGGCGGGGGCTATAGCAATCAGCCCCAGCATTTT
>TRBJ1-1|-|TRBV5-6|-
CASSAGGSPSLRAFF
TGTGCCAGCAGTGCTGGAGGCAGCCCTAGCCTGCGGGCTTTCTTT
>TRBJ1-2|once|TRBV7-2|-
CASTQGKGDYGYTF
TGTGCCAGCACCCAAGGGAAGGGGGACTATGGCTACACCTTC
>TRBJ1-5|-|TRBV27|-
CASKRDLNQPQHF
TGTGCCAGCAAAAGGGACCTCAATCAGCCCCAGCATTTT
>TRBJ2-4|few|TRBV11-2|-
CASSLSRGAKNIQYF
TGTGCCAGCAGCTTATCCCGGGGGGCCAAAAACATTCAGTACTTC
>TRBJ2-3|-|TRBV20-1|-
CSANPQTGSPSTDTQYF
TGCAGTGCCAACCCCCAAACAGGTTCTCCAAGCACAGATACGCAGTATTTT
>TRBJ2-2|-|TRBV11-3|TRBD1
CASSSWTGGPGELFF
TGTGCCAGCAGCTCTTGGACAGGGGGCCCCGGGGAGCTGTTTTTT
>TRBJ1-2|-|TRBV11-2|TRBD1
CASSSGGQGADGYTF
TGTGCCAGCAGCTCCGGGGGACAGGGGGCGGACGGCTACACCTTC
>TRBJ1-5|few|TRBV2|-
CASSEQGGGQPQHF
TGTGCCAGCAGTGAACAGGGAGGTGGTCAGCCCCAGCATTTT
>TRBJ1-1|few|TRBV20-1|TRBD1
CSADRGPEAFF
TGCAGTGCGGACAGGGGCCCTGAAGCTTTCTTT
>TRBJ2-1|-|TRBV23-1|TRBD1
CASSHRLDRVNYNEQFF
TGCGCCAGCAGTCACAGATTGGACAGGGTCAACTACAATGAGCAGTTCTTC
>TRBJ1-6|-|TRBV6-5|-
CASSLLGGHSPLHF
TGTGCCAGCAGCTTACTCGGAGGACATTCACCCCTCCACTTT
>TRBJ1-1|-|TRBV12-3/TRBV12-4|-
CASSFGANTEAFF
TGTGCCAGCAGTTTCGGGGCGAACACTGAAGCTTTCTTT
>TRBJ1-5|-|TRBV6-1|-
CASSPYYARGNQPQHF
TGTGCCAGCAGCCCCTATTACGCCCGGGGCAATCAGCCCCAGCATTTT
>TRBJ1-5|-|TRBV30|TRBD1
CAWTTGQGDIQPQHF
TGTGCCTGGACTACTGGACAGGGGGATATTCAGCCCCAGCATTTT
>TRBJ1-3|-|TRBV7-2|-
CASSLTAGRGNTIYF
TGTGCCAGCAGCCTCACCGCGGGGCGAGGAAACACCATATATTTT
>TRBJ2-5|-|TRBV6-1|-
CASPRGGAEETQYF
TGTGCCAGCCCAAGAGGCGGAGCGGAGGAGACCCAGTACTTC
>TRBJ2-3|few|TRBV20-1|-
CSARPPSTDTQYF
TGCAGTGCTAGACCCCCGAGCACAGATACGCAGTATTTT
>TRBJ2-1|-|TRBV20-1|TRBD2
CSARRLLAGNYNEQFF
TGCAGTGCTAGAAGGCTACTAGCGGGTAACTACAATGAGCAGTTCTTC
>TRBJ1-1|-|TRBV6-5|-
CASSYSPWDTEAFF
TGTGCCAGCAGTTACTCTCCCTGGGACACTGAAGCTTTCTTT
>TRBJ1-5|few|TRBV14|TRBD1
CASRQGALNQPQHF
TGTGCCAGCCGACAGGGGGCCCTTAATCAGCCCCAGCATTTT
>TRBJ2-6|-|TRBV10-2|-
CASSVIFFGRPSSGANVLTF
TGCGCCAGCAGTGTCATCTTTTTCGGACGGCCGAGCTCTGGGGCCAACGTCCTGACTTTC
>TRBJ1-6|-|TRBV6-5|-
CASSYGPAGRDSPLHF
TGTGCCAGCAGTTACGGTCCTGCAGGGAGGGATTCACCCCTCCACTTT
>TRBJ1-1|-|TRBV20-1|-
CSAPRREFGTEAFF
TGCAGTGCCCCTAGGAGGGAGTTTGGCACTGAAGCTTTCTTT
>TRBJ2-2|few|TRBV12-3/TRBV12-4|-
CASSSNQGRATGELFF
TGTGCCAGCAGCTCCAACCAGGGCAGGGCGACCGGGGAGCTGTTTTTT
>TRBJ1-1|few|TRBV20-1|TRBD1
CSATAGTGDTEAFF
TGCAGTGCTACTGCCGGGACAGGGGACACTGAAGCTTTCTTT
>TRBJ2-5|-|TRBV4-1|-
CASSPVVSGRGETQYF
TGCGCCAGCAGCCCAGTCGTGTCAGGGCGAGGAGAGACCCAGTACTTC
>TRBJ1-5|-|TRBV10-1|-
CASSGWLSGQPQHF
TGCGCCAGCAGCGGATGGTTGTCCGGTCAGCCCCAGCATTTT
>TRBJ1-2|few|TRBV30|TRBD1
CAGGQGGNYGYTF
TGTGCCGGGGGACAGGGGGGTAACTATGGCTACACCTTC
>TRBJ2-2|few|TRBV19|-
CASSVVLANTGELFF
TGTGCCAGTAGCGTCGTATTGGCGAACACCGGGGAGCTGTTTTTT
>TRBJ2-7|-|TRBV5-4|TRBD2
CASSLPTSAGNEQYF
TGTGCCAGCAGCTTACCGACTAGCGCGGGGAACGAGCAGTACTTC
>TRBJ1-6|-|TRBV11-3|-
CASSFMGVANSPLHF
TGTGCCAGCAGCTTCATGGGTGTAGCGAATTCACCCCTCCACTTT
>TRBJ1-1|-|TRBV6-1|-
CASSTLRRGWYRRDTEAFF
TGTGCCAGCAGTACCCTAAGGCGGGGTTGGTATCGAAGGGACACTGAAGCTTTCTTT
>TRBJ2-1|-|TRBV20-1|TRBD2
CSAGTSGRVRNEQFF
TGCAGTGCGGGGACTAGCGGGAGAGTAAGGAATGAGCAGTTCTTC
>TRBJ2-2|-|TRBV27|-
CASSSSQPTGELFF
TGTGCCAGCAGTTCCTCACAGCCCACCGGGGAGCTGTTTTTT
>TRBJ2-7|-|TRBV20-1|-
CSASHLERENYEQYF
TGCAGTGCTAGCCACCTAGAAAGGGAAAACTACGAGCAGTACTTC
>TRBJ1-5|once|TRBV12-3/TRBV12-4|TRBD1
CASSPTGPNQPQHF
TGTGCCAGCAGCCCGACAGGGCCCAATCAGCCCCAGCATTTT
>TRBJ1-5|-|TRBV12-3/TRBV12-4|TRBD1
CASSPGQAGNQPQHF
TGTGCCAGCAGTCCCGGACAGGCAGGCAATCAGCCCCAGCATTTT
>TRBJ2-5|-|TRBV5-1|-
CASSLVETVQETQYF
TGCGCCAGCAGCTTGGTGGAGACTGTCCAAGAGACCCAGTACTTC
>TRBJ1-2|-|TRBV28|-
CASSAPSYGYTF
TGTGCCAGCAGTGCCCCTAGCTATGGCTACACCTTC
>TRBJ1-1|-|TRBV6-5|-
CASSSDGYTEAFF
TGTGCCAGCAGTTCGGACGGATACACTGAAGCTTTCTTT
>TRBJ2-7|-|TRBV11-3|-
CASSLDSYEQYF
TGTGCCAGCAGCTTAGACTCCTACGAGCAGTACTTC
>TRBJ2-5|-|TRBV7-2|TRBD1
CASSFDRGQETQYF
TGTGCCAGCAGCTTCGACAGGGGCCAGGAGACCCAGTACTTC
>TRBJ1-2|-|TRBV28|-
CASSWDHGYTF
TGTGCCAGCAGTTGGGACCATGGCTACACCTTC
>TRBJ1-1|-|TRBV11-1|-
CASSLEQDTEAFF
TGTGCCAGCAGCTTAGAACAGGACACTGAAGCTTTCTTT
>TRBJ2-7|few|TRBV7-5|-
CISVPEAYRREGQQYEQYF
-